The 2 T cell receptor beta chains reported below all come from one sample, sequenced in a study of shared clonotypes between healthy human individuals. Here immunoSEQ multiplex PCR was the method, and the copy in TCRdb shows in-frame clones only, minus some. The sample has about 2.2 million clones; 80% to 95% are singletons. The naive CD8 population came from CD45RO-negative cells selected for CCR7, without terminally differentiated effector memory CD45RA+ cells. Specimen: naive CD8+ T cells from PBMCs. These receptors were taken from a man between 18 and 29 years old in good health. Some clones in this sample may be carry-over from other donors' samples.

The rearrangement joins TRBV6-5 to TRBJ2-7; 7 positions match TRBD1. The CDR3 contains 15 residues. Trimming at V came to 6 bases and at J to 0 bases, leaving 8 bases not matched to a gene. CDR1 is MNHEY and CDR2 is SVGAGI in the germline V gene. In DNA form, the CDR3 reads TGTGCCAGCAGACAATGGACAGGCGTCTCCTACGAGCAGTACTTC. As protein: CASRQWTGVSYEQYF.

This clone was detected only once. This CDR3 is also generated by other DNA sequences in the sample. The rearrangement uses TRBV4-1 and TRBJ2-7, with 9 bases aligning to TRBD1. V shed 3 bases, J shed 0 bases, and the junction held 3 bases outside the gene matches. The CDR3 has 15 amino acids. Germline lookup yields CDR1 MGHRA and CDR2 YSYEKL. DNA of the CDR3: TGCGCCAGCAGCCAGGACAGGGGTTACTCCTACGAGCAGTACTTC. Protein sequence: CASSQDRGYSYEQYF.